A selection of T cell receptor beta chains follows, all from one sample in a study of siplizumab effects on memory and regulatory T cells. The table came from immunoSEQ multiplex PCR; TCRdb's copy has only in-frame clones and leaves some out. The table has around 99,000 clones, about 92% seen once. Sequenced input: Tregs sorted from blood. The receptors originated from a human donor in good health. Both conserved end residues are part of each CDR3. The D gene is left open where the match is weak. Clone sizes are given selectively: once, few, many, or a class where the clone is expanded.

TRBJ2-7 TRBV28 . few TGTGCCAGCAGCCTCCTAGCTATCTACGAGCAGTACTTC CASSLLAIYEQYF
TRBJ2-1 TRBV5-1 . . TGCGCCAGCAGTATGAGGGAGGCGCGGGGTGAGCAGTTCTTC CASSMREARGEQFF
TRBJ2-7 TRBV2 TRBD2 . TGTGCCAGCAGAGAGACTAGCGGGTCCCGCCGGGAGCAGTACTTC CASRETSGSRREQYF
TRBJ1-1 TRBV25-1 . . TGTGCCAGCAGTGAAAAACCGGTCCCGCTTGCCACTGAAGCTTTCTTT CASSEKPVPLATEAFF
TRBJ2-1 TRBV27 . . TGTGCCAGCAGCTCCGCCCCGCCTCGGGAGCAGTTCTTC CASSSAPPREQFF
TRBJ2-3 TRBV6-6 . . TGTGCCAGCAGTTACATCCTGGGCAAAGATACGCAGTATTTT CASSYILGKDTQYF
TRBJ2-1 TRBV7-9 . many TGTGCCAGCGGAGGGCCCTACAATGAGCAGTTCTTC CASGGPYNEQFF
TRBJ2-5 TRBV5-4 TRBD1 . TGTGCCAGCAGCTCCTGGACAGGGTGGAGAGAGACCCAGTACTTC CASSSWTGWRETQYF
TRBJ2-7 TRBV5-1 TRBD2 . TGCGCCAGCAGCCCCCTAACTAGCGCCCTCTCCTACGAGCAGTACTTC CASSPLTSALSYEQYF
TRBJ2-4 TRBV6-1 TRBD2 . TGTGCCAGCAGTGGTATAGCGGGGTCAGCCAAAAACATTCAGTACTTC CASSGIAGSAKNIQYF
TRBJ1-1 TRBV11-2 . . TGTGCCAGCAGCCGAACAGGGTCTGAAGCTTTCTTT CASSRTGSEAFF
TRBJ1-4 TRBV6-1 TRBD1 once TGTGCCAGCAGTGAATACAGGACAGGGCCGACACGCCCGAAGGAAAAACTGTTTTTT CASSEYRTGPTRPKEKLFF
TRBJ2-1 TRBV11-3 . once TGTGCCAGCAGCTTGGGCTTTGAGCAGTTCTTC CASSLGFEQFF
TRBJ2-7 TRBV6-5 . . TGTGCCAGCAGTTACTCGGCCGGGGGGCAGGGGAAGTACTTC CASSYSAGGQGKYF
TRBJ2-5 TRBV5-4 TRBD1 . TGTGCCAGCAGCTTTTTCCTCGGACAGGGTGGGACCCAGTACTTC CASSFFLGQGGTQYF
TRBJ2-7 TRBV11-3 TRBD1 once TGTGCCAGCAGCTTTGGACAGGGCTACGAGCAGTACTTC CASSFGQGYEQYF
TRBJ1-5 TRBV5-1 TRBD1 . TGCGCCAGCAGCGGGACAGGGGATAGCAATCAGCCCCAGCATTTT CASSGTGDSNQPQHF
TRBJ2-1 TRBV9 . . TGTGCCAGCAGCCTCATTTTGAGCTCCTACAATGAGCAGTTCTTC CASSLILSSYNEQFF
TRBJ1-3 TRBV9 . . TGTGCCAGCAGCCCCGGCGGCTTCTCTGGAAACACCATATATTTT CASSPGGFSGNTIYF
TRBJ1-1 TRBV28 TRBD1 . TGTGCCAGCAGTTTTTCCGGGACAGGGCGCACTGAAGCTTTCTTT CASSFSGTGRTEAFF
TRBJ1-6 TRBV7-2 TRBD1 few TGTGCCAGCCGCTACTCGGCCGGGACAGGAAATTCACCCCTCCACTTT CASRYSAGTGNSPLHF
TRBJ2-7 TRBV6-6 . . TGTGCCAGCAGTTATCCAGGAACCTACGAGCAGTACTTC CASSYPGTYEQYF
TRBJ1-1 TRBV18 . . TGTGCCAGCACTTCGGGACTGAACACTGAAGCTTTCTTT CASTSGLNTEAFF
TRBJ1-1 TRBV6-6 . . TGTGCCAGCAGTTACTCGGCGACACAGAACACTGAAGCTTTCTTT CASSYSATQNTEAFF
TRBJ2-3 TRBV5-1 TRBD1 . TGCGCCAGCAGCCCGCGACAGGGATCAGATACGCAGTATTTT CASSPRQGSDTQYF
TRBJ2-2 TRBV7-9 . . TGTGCCAGCAGCTCGTCAACGAACACCGGGGAGCTGTTTTTT CASSSSTNTGELFF
TRBJ2-5 TRBV10-1 TRBD2 . TGCGCCAGACTAACCTTTGCTTTACTAGCGGGAGTAGAGACCCAGTACTTC CARLTFALLAGVETQYF
TRBJ1-3 TRBV9 TRBD1 . TGTGCCAGCAGCCCCCAGGACAGGACATCTGGAAACACCATATATTTT CASSPQDRTSGNTIYF